This T cell receptor beta chain was captured by sequencing in a study of OX40 agonist ivuxolimab in advanced cancers. Overall study: Patients achieving partial responses numbered three: one hepatocellular carcinoma case and two cutaneous melanoma cases.

Study-level results: Clonal expansion from baseline to week 6 occurred in both CD4+ and CD8+ T cells.

Comment on this clone: Its antigen is not known.

The method was immunoSEQ multiplex PCR; TCRdb's version includes in-frame clones alone and lacks a portion of them. The sample holds some 98,000 clones, roughly 80% seen once. This CDR3 has 16 residues. The germline V gene has CDR1 SGHVS and CDR2 FQNEAQ. V was shortened by 4 bases and J by 1 base, with 15 bases between the two germline ends. V is TRBV7-8 and J is TRBJ2-3, with D hard to call. The source of this sequence is an adult with an advanced solid tumor such as melanoma, head and neck, liver or kidney cancer. Sequencing was performed on CD4+ or CD8+ T cells sorted from blood, taken in a trial of the OX40 agonist ivuxolimab. The CDR3 DNA sequence: TGTGCCAGCAGCTCGTCCGGCCCGGCAGGCACAGATACGCAGTATTTT. It encodes CASSSSGPAGTDTQYF.